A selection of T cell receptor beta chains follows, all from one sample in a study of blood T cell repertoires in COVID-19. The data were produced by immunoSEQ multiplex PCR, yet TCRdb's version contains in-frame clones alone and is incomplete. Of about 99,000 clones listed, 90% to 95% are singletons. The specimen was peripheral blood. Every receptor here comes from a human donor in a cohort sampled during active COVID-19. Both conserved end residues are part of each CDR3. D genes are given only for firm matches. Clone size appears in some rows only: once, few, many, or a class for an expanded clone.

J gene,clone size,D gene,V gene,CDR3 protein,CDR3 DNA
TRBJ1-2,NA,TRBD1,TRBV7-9,CASSRKGQGYLGYGYTF,TGTGCCAGCAGCCGGAAAGGACAGGGCTATCTTGGCTATGGCTACACCTTC
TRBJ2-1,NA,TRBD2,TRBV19,CASSIRLAGVSYNEQFF,TGTGCCAGTAGTATTCGCCTAGCGGGAGTGTCGTACAATGAGCAGTTCTTC
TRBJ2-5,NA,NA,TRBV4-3,CASSQELGAAQETQYF,TGCGCCAGCAGCCAAGAACTCGGAGCGGCCCAAGAGACCCAGTACTTC
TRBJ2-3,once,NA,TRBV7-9,CANRGALTDTQYF,TGTGCCAACCGGGGGGCCCTCACAGATACGCAGTATTTT
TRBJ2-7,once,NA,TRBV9,CASSPSSSYEQYF,TGTGCCAGCAGCCCTTCGAGCTCCTACGAGCAGTACTTC
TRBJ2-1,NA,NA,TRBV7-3,CASSYGSGGNEQFF,TGTGCCAGCAGCTATGGATCTGGAGGCAATGAGCAGTTCTTC
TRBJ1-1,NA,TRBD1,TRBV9,CASSVGQGEEAFF,TGTGCCAGCAGCGTAGGTCAGGGGGAGGAAGCTTTCTTT
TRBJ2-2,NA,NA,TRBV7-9,CASSFLSGELFF,TGTGCCAGCAGCTTTCTTTCCGGGGAGCTGTTTTTT
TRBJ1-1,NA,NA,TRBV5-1,CASSFGPDNLNTEAFF,TGCGCCAGCAGCTTTGGGCCAGACAACTTGAACACTGAAGCTTTCTTT
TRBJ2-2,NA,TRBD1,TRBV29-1,CSVEDATGGHTGELFF,TGCAGCGTTGAAGATGCGACAGGGGGGCACACCGGGGAGCTGTTTTTT
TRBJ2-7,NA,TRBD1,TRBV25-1,CASSPWTGRYEQYF,TGTGCCAGCAGTCCTTGGACAGGGAGATACGAGCAGTACTTC
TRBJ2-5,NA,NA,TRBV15,CATSRDPGFKETQYF,TGTGCCACCAGCAGAGACCCAGGGTTCAAAGAGACCCAGTACTTC
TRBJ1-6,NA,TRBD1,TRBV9,CASSTGDGYNSPLHF,TGTGCCAGCAGCACAGGGGATGGTTATAATTCACCCCTCCACTTT
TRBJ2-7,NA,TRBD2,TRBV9,CASSVGGLASSYEQYF,TGTGCCAGCAGCGTAGGGGGACTAGCGTCGTCCTACGAGCAGTACTTC
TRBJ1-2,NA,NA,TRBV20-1,CSAFRYGYTF,TGCAGTGCTTTCCGTTATGGCTACACCTTC
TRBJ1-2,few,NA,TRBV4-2,CASSQDPSGDYGYTF,TGTGCCAGCAGCCAAGATCCTTCAGGGGACTATGGCTACACCTTC
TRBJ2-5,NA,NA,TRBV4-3,CASSQDLTDQETQYF,TGCGCCAGCAGCCAAGATCTTACAGATCAAGAGACCCAGTACTTC
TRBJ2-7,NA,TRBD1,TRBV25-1,CASSATGDYEQYF,TGTGCCAGCAGTGCTACAGGGGACTACGAGCAGTACTTC
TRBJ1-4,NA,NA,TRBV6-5,CASTSTATNEKLFF,TGTGCCAGCACCTCTACTGCAACTAATGAAAAACTGTTTTTT
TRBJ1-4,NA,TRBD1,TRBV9,CASSENPTGGDEKLFF,TGTGCCAGCAGCGAAAACCCTACAGGGGGAGATGAAAAACTGTTTTTT
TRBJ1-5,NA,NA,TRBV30,CAWSRGYSNQPQHF,TGTGCCTGGAGCAGGGGTTATAGCAATCAGCCCCAGCATTTT
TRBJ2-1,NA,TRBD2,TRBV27,CASSPPLAGGRDEQFF,TGTGCCAGCAGTCCCCCCTTAGCGGGAGGCCGAGATGAGCAGTTCTTC
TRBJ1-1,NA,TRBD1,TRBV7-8,CASSGQGAEPEAFF,TGTGCCAGCAGCGGACAGGGGGCTGAACCAGAAGCTTTCTTT
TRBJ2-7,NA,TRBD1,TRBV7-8,CASSSYRGPSTYEQYF,TGTGCCAGCAGCTCCTACAGGGGGCCATCGACCTACGAGCAGTACTTC
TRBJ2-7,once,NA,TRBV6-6,CASSYSAGGSYEQYF,TGTGCCAGCAGTTACTCAGCTGGGGGCTCTTACGAGCAGTACTTC
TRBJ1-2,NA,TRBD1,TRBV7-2,CASSLRTGNYGYTF,TGTGCCAGCAGCCTGCGGACAGGGAACTATGGCTACACCTTC
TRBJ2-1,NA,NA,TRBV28,CASSPYRGSIIPAFNEQFF,TGTGCCAGCAGCCCTTATAGGGGAAGTATAATTCCCGCCTTTAATGAGCAGTTCTTC
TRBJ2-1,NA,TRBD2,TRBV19,CASSIRGGLAFHNEQFF,TGTGCCAGTAGTATTCGGGGAGGACTAGCTTTCCACAATGAGCAGTTCTTC
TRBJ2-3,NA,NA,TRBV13,CASSLVGQGTDTQYF,TGTGCCAGCAGCTTAGTTGGGCAGGGCACAGATACGCAGTATTTT
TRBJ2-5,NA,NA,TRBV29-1,CSVEVGAQETQYF,TGCAGCGTTGAAGTGGGGGCACAAGAGACCCAGTACTTC
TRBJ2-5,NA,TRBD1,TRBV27,CASTTDRVEKETQYF,TGTGCCAGCACCACGGACAGGGTGGAAAAAGAGACCCAGTACTTC
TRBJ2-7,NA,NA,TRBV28,CASSFGGRRIYEQYF,TGTGCCAGCAGTTTCGGGGGGCGTAGGATCTACGAGCAGTACTTC
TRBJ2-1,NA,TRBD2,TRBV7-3,CASSLSSGGAFEQFF,TGTGCCAGCAGCTTAAGTAGCGGGGGGGCTTTTGAGCAGTTCTTC
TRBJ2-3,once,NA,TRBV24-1,CAIDTKTGSDTQYF,TGTGCCATCGATACTAAAACAGGGTCCGATACGCAGTATTTT
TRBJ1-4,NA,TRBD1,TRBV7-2,CASSLWGQGTNEKLFF,TGTGCCAGCAGCTTATGGGGACAGGGAACGAATGAAAAACTGTTTTTT
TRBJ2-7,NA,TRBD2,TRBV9,CASSGTSGNYEQYF,TGTGCCAGCAGCGGGACTAGCGGGAACTACGAGCAGTACTTC
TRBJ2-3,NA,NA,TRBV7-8,CASSFPGLEVAQYF,TGTGCCAGCAGCTTCCCCGGCCTCGAGGTTGCGCAGTATTTT
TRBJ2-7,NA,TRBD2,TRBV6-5,CASSFGLAGPYEQYF,TGTGCCAGCAGCTTCGGACTAGCGGGACCCTACGAGCAGTACTTC
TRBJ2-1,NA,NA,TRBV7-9,CASSLGWGGAENEQFF,TGTGCCAGCAGCTTAGGATGGGGGGGCGCGGAGAATGAGCAGTTCTTC
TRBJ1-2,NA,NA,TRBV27,CASSLGRWGGYGYTF,TGTGCCAGCAGTCTCGGACGGTGGGGGGGCTATGGCTACACCTTC
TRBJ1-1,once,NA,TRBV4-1,CASSPSADGYTEAFF,TGCGCCAGCAGCCCCTCCGCGGATGGTTACACTGAAGCTTTCTTT
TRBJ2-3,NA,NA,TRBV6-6,CASSSNHRVRTDTQYF,TGTGCCAGCAGTTCGAACCACAGGGTACGCACAGATACGCAGTATTTT
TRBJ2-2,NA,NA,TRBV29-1,CSASGAPNTGELFF,TGCAGCGCGAGCGGTGCGCCGAACACCGGGGAGCTGTTTTTT
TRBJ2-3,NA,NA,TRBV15,CATSRSATTRTDTQYF,TGTGCCACCAGCAGGAGTGCGACTACCCGCACAGATACGCAGTATTTT
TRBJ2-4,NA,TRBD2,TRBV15,CATSPGGARNIQYF,TGTGCCACCAGTCCGGGGGGGGCCAGGAACATTCAGTACTTC
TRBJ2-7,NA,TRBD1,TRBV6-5,CASSYAGGESYEQYF,TGTGCCAGCAGTTACGCAGGGGGCGAGTCCTACGAGCAGTACTTC
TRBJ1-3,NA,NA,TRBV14,CASLLGLNSGNTIYF,TGTGCCAGCCTTCTCGGACTCAACTCTGGAAACACCATATATTTT
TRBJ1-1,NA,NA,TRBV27,CASSFVGGWGEAFF,TGTGCCAGCAGTTTTGTCGGGGGATGGGGTGAAGCTTTCTTT
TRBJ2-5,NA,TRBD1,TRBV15,CATSRTGTEETQYF,TGTGCCACCAGCCGCACCGGGACAGAAGAGACCCAGTACTTC
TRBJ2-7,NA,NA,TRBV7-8,CASSLSSGYEQYF,TGTGCCAGCAGCTTAAGTTCGGGTTACGAGCAGTACTTC
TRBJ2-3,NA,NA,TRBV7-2,CASSLAGRKVTQYF,TGTGCCAGCAGCTTAGCGGGGCGTAAGGTGACGCAGTATTTT
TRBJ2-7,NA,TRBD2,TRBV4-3,CASSQGTSGIAEQYF,TGCGCCAGCAGCCAAGGGACTAGCGGGATTGCCGAGCAGTACTTC
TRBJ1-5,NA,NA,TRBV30,CALGSGLGNQPQHF,TGTGCCCTGGGCTCGGGGTTAGGTAATCAGCCCCAGCATTTT
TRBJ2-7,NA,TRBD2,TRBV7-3,CASSSGLAGSYEQYF,TGTGCCAGCAGCTCGGGACTAGCGGGCTCCTACGAGCAGTACTTC
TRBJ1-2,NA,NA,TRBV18,CASSEGANYGYTF,TGTGCCAGCTCGGAAGGGGCTAACTATGGCTACACCTTC